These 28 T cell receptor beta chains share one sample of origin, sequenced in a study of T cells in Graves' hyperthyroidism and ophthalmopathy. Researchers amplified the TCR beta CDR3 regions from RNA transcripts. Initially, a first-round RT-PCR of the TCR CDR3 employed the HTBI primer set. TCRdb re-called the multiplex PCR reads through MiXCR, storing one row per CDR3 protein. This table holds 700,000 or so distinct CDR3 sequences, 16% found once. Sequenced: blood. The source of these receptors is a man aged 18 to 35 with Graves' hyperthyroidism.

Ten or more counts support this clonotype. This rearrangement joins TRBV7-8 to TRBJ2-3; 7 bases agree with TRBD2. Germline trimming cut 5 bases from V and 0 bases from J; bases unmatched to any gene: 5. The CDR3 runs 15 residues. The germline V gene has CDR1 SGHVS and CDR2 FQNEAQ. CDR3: CASSPTSVSTDTQYF. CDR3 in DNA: TGTGCCAGCAGCCCCACTAGCGTCAGCACAGATACGCAGTATTTT.

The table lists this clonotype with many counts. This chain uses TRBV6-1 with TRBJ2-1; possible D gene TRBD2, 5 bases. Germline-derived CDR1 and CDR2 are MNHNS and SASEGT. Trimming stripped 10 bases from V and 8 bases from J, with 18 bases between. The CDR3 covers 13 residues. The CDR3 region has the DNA TGTGCCACCTCGGGGTGGGGTCAGGATGAGCAGTTCTTC. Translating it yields CATSGWGQDEQFF.

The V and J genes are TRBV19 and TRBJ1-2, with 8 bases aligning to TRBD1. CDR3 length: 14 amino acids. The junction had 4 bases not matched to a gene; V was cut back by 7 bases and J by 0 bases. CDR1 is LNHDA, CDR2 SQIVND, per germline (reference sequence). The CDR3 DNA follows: TGTGCCAGTACTTGGACAGGGCCTAACTATGGCTACACCTTC. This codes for CASTWTGPNYGYTF.

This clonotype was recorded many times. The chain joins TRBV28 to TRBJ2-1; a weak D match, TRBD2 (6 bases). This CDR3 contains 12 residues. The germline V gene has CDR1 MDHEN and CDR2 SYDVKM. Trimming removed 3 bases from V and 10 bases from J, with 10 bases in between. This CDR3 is CASSLWGGEQFF. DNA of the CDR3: TGTGCCAGCAGTTTGTGGGGAGGCGAGCAGTTCTTC. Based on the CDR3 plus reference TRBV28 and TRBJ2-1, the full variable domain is DVKVTQSSRYLVKRTGEKVFLECVQDMDHENMFWYRQDPGLGLRLIYFSYDVKMKEKGDIPEGYSVSREKKERFSLILESASTNQTSMYLCASSLWGGEQFFGPGTRLTVL.

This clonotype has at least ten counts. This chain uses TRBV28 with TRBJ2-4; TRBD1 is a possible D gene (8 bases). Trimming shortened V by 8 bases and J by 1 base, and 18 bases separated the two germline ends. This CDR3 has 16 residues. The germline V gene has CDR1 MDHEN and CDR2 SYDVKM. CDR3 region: CASRMTGEGAKNIQYF. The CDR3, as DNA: TGTGCCAGCCGAATGACAGGGGAGGGGGCCAAAAACATTCAGTACTTC.

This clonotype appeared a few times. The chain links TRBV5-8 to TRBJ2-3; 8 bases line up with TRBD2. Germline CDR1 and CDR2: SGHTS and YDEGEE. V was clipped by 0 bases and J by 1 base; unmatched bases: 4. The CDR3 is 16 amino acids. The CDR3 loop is CASSLAKRGRTDTQYF. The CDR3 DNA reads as TGTGCCAGCAGCTTGGCAAAGCGGGGGCGCACAGATACGCAGTATTTT.

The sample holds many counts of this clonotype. The chain's CDR3 is CASSLSRTGGLNIQYF. The CDR3 DNA is TGTGCCAGCAGTTTATCTAGGACAGGGGGCTTGAACATTCAGTACTTC. V is TRBV27 and J is TRBJ2-4; 11 bases fit TRBD1. Germline V lookup: CDR1 MNHEY, CDR2 SMNVEV (reference sequence). The CDR3 length is 16 residues. V lost 0 bases and J lost 7; bases outside the gene matches: 5.

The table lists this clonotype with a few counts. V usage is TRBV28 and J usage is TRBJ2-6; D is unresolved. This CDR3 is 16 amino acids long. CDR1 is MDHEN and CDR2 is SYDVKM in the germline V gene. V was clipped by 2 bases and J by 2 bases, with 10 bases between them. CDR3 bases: TGTGCCAGCAGTTTACCCTGGGCGGCTGGGGCCAACGTCCTGACTTTC. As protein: CASSLPWAAGANVLTF.

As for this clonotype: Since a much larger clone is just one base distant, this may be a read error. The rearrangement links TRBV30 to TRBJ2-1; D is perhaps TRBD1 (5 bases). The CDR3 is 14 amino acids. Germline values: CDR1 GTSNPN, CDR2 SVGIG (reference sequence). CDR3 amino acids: CAWSPGPWGNGQFF. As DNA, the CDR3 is TGTGCCTGGTCGCCGGGCCCTTGGGGCAATGGGCAGTTCTTC.

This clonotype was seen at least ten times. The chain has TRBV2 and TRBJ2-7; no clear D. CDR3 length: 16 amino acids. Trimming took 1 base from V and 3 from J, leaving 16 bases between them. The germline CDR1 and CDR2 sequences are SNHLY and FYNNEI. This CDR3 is CASSEGSEALGYEQYF. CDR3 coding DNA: TGTGCCAGCAGTGAAGGAAGTGAAGCGCTGGGCTACGAGCAGTACTTC.

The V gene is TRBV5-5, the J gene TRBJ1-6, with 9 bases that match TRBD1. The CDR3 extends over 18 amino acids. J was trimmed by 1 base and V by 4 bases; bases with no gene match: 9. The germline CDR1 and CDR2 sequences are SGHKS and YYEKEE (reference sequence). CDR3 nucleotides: TGTGCCAGCAGCGCGGACAGGGGAGTATCATCCTATAATTCACCCCTCCACTTT. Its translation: CASSADRGVSSYNSPLHF. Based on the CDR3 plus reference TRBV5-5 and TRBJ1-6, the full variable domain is DAGVTQSPTHLIKTRGQQVTLRCSPISGHKSVSWYQQVLGQGPQFIFQYYEKEERGRGNFPDRFSARQFPNYSSELNVNALLLGDSALYLCASSADRGVSSYNSPLHFGNGTRLTVT.

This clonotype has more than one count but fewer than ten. Written as DNA, the CDR3 is TGCGCCAGCAGCCAATTTACTAGCGGGGGGATCACAGATACGCAGTATTTT. Translated: CASSQFTSGGITDTQYF. The chain has TRBV4-3 and TRBJ2-3; 12 bases are a match to TRBD2. CDR1 LGHNA and CDR2 YSLEER come from the germline V gene. This CDR3 spans 17 amino acids. The V segment lost 2 bases and the J segment 2 bases; nucleotides outside the gene matches: 5.

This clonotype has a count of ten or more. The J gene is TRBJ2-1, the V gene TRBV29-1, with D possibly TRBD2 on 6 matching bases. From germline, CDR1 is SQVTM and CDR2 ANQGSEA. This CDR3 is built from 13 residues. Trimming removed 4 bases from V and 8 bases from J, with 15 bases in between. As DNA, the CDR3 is TGCAGCGTTGTTTTCCAGGGAGGCTATGAGCAGTTCTTC. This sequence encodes CSVVFQGGYEQFF.

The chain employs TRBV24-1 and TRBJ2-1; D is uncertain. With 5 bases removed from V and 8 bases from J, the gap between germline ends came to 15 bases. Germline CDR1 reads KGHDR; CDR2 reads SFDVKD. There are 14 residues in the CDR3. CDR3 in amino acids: CATSATDRTDEQFF. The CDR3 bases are TGTGCCACCAGTGCAACCGACCGTACGGATGAGCAGTTCTTC.

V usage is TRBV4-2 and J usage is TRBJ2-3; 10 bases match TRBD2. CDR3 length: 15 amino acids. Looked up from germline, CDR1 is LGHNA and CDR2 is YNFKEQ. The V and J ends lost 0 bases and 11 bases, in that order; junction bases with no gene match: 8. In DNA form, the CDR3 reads TGTGCCAGCAGCCAAGAGCGGGCTAGCGGGAGAGTGCAGTATTTT. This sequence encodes CASSQERASGRVQYF.

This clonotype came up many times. CDR3 residues: CASKVGDTNYGYTF. DNA of the CDR3: TGTGCCAGCAAAGTCGGGGACACAAACTATGGCTACACCTTC. This rearrangement joins TRBV6-1 to TRBJ1-2; TRBD1 might be the D (6 bases). CDR3 size: 14 residues. The germline V and J ends were trimmed by 7 bases and 2 bases, with 14 bases remaining between them. Germline-derived CDR1 and CDR2 are MNHNS and SASEGT.

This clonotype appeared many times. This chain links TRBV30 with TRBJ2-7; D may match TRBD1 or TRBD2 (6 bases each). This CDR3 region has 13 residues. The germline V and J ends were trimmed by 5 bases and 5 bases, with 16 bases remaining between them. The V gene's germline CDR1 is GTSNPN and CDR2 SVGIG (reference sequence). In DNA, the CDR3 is TGTGCCTGGGAGTGGGGGGCAGGGAACGAGCAGTACTTC. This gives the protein CAWEWGAGNEQYF.

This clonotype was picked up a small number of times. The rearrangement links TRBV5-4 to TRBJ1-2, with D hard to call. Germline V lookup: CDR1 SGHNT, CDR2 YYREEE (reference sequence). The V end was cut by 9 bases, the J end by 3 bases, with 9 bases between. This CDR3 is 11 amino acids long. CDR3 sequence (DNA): TGTGCCACCGCGAGGGACTATGGCTACACCTTC. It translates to CATARDYGYTF.

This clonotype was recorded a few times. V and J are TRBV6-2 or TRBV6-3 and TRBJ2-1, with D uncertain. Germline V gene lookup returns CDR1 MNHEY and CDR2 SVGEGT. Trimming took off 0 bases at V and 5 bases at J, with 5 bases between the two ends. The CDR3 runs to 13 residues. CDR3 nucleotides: TGTGCCAGCAGTTACTCGGCCAACAATGAGCAGTTCTTC. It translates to CASSYSANNEQFF.

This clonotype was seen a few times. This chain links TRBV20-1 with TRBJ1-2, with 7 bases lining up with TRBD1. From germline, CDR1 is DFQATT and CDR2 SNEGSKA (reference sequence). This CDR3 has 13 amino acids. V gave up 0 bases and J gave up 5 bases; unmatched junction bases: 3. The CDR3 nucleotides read TGCAGTGCTAGAGATCCGGGACAGTATGGCTACACCTTC. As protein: CSARDPGQYGYTF.

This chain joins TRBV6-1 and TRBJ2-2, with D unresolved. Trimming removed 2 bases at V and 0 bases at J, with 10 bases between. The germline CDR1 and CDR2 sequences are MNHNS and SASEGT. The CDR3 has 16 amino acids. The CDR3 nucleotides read TGTGCCAGCAGTGAAAGAACGGGTGCGAACACCGGGGAGCTGTTTTTT. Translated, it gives CASSERTGANTGELFF.

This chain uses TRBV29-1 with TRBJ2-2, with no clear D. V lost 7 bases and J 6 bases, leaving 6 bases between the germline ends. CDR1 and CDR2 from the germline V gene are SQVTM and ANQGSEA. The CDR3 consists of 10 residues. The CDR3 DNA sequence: TGCAGCGCCCGAGCCGGGGAGCTGTTTTTT. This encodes CSARAGELFF.

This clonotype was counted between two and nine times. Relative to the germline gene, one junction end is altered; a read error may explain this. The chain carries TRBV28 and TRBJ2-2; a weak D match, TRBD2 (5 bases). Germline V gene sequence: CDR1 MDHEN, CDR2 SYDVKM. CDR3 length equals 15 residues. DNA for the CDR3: TGTGCCAGCAGTTCCCCGTATTTGAGGCACGGGGAGCTGCTTTTT. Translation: CASSSPYLRHGELLF.

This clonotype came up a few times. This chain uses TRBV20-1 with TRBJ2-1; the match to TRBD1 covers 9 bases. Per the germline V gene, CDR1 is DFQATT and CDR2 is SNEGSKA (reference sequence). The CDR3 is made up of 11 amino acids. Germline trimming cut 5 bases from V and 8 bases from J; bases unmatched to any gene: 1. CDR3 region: CSADRGDEQFF. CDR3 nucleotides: TGCAGTGCTGACAGGGGGGATGAGCAGTTCTTC.

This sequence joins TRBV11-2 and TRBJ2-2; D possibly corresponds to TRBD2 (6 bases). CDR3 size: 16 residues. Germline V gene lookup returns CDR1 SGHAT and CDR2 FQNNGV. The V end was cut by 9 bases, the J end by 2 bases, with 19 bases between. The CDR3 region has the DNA TGTGCCAGTAAATCTGGAGGGCTTCGAAACACCGGGGAGCTGTTTTTT. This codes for CASKSGGLRNTGELFF. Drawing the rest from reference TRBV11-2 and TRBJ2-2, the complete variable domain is EAGVAQSPRYKIIEKRQSVAFWCNPISGHATLYWYQQILGQGPKLLIQFQNNGVVDDSQLPKDRFSAERLKGVDSTLKIQPAKLEDSAVYLCASKSGGLRNTGELFFGEGSRLTVL.

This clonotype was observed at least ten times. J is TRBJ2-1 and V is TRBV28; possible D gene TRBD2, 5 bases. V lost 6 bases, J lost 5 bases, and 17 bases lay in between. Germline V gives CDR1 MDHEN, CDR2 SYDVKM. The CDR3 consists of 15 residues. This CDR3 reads CASRAGARGNNEQFF. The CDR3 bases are TGTGCCAGCAGGGCCGGAGCCCGGGGAAACAATGAGCAGTTCTTC.

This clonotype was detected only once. This chain's CDR3 is CASSLAGQGVHTGELFF. The CDR3 region has the DNA TGTGCCAGCAGCTTAGCGGGCCAGGGGGTCCACACCGGGGAGCTGTTTTTT. The J gene is TRBJ2-2, the V gene TRBV7-8, with TRBD1 identical over 7 bases. Germline V gene data show CDR1 as SGHVS and CDR2 as FQNEAQ. CDR3 length equals 17 residues. V lost 0 bases to trimming and J lost 3 bases; unmatched junction nucleotides: 7. The variable domain in full, with the rest retrieved from reference TRBV7-8 and TRBJ2-2, is GAGVSQSPRYKVAKRGQDVALRCDPISGHVSLFWYQQALGQGPEFLTYFQNEAQLDKSGLPSDRFFAERPEGSVSTLKIQRTQQEDSAVYLCASSLAGQGVHTGELFFGEGSRLTVL.

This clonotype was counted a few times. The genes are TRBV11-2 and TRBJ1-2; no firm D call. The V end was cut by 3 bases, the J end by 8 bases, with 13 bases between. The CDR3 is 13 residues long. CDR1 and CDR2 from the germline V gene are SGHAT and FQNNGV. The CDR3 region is CASSFYTSGGYTF. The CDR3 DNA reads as TGTGCCAGCAGCTTTTACACGAGTGGCGGCTACACCTTC.